Listed here are 4 T cell receptor beta chains from one sample, sequenced in a study of blood T cell repertoires in COVID-19. Clones were read by immunoSEQ multiplex PCR, and TCRdb kept only the in-frame ones, dropping some. The sample has tens of thousands of clones; roughly 90% are singletons. Sequenced material: peripheral blood. The receptors originated from a man between 60 and 75 years old with active COVID-19.

The rearrangement joins TRBV10-2 to TRBJ2-7; 9 bases are shared with TRBD1. Germline CDR1 reads WSHSY; CDR2 reads SAAADI. The V gene end was trimmed by 6 bases and the J gene end by 7 bases; junction bases not matched to a gene: 13. The CDR3 loop spans 15 amino acids. The CDR3 is CASRDPGQGRREQYF. The CDR3 nucleotides are TGCGCCAGCAGGGATCCGGGACAGGGTCGGAGAGAGCAGTACTTC.

The V and J genes are TRBV9 and TRBJ2-1; unclear D gene. The CDR3 covers 13 residues. V lost 0 bases and J lost 10, with 11 bases in between. Per germline, CDR1 SGDLS and CDR2 YYNGEE. The CDR3 bases are TGTGCCAGCAGCGTAGCCCCCCTGCGGGAGCAGTTCTTC. This codes for CASSVAPLREQFF.

The DNA of the CDR3 is TGCGCCAGCAGCCAGTCGACTAGCGGTCCCCCCTACGAGCAGTACTTC. Translated: CASSQSTSGPPYEQYF. The chain couples TRBV4-1 to TRBJ2-7; TRBD2 aligns across 9 bases. The CDR3 loop spans 16 amino acids. Germline V gene sequence: CDR1 MGHRA, CDR2 YSYEKL. Unmatched junction bases numbered 8, after V lost 3 bases and J lost 2 bases.

The chain links TRBV14 to TRBJ2-7; 10 nucleotides line up with TRBD2. CDR3 length: 14 residues. Germline CDR1 is SGHDN and CDR2 is FVKESK. The V gene end was trimmed by 4 bases and the J gene end by 2 bases; junction bases not matched to a gene: 2. CDR3 loop: CASSPSGRAYEQYF. The CDR3 bases are TGTGCCAGCAGCCCCAGCGGGAGGGCCTACGAGCAGTACTTC. Full variable domain (remainder filled in from reference TRBV14 and TRBJ2-7): EAGVTQFPSHSVIEKGQTVTLRCDPISGHDNLYWYRRVMGKEIKFLLHFVKESKQDESGMPNNRFLAERTGGTYSTLKVQPAELEDSGVYFCASSPSGRAYEQYFGPGTRLTVT.